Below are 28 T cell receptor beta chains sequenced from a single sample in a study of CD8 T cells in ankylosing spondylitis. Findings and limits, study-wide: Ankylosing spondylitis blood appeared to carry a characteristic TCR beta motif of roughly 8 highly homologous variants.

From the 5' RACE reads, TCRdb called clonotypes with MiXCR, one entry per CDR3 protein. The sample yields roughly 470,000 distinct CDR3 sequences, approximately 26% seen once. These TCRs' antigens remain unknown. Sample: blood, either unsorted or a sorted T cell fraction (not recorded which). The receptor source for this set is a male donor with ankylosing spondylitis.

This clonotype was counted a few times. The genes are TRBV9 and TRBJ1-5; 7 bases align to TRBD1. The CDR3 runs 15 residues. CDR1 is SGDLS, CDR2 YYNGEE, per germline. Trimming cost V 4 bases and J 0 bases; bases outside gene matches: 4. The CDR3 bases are TGTGCCAGCAGCCCGGGACAGATTAGCAATCAGCCCCAGCATTTT. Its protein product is CASSPGQISNQPQHF.

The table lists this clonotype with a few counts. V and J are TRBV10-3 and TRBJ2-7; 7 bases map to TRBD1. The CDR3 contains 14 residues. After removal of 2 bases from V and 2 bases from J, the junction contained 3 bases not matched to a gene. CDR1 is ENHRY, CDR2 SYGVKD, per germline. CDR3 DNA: TGTGCCATCAGTGAGACGACAGGGACCTACGAGCAGTACTTC. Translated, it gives CAISETTGTYEQYF.

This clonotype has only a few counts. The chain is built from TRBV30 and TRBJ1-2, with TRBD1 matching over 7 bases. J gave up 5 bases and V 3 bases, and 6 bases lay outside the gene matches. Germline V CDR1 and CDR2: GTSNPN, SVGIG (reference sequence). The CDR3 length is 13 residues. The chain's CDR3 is CAWSRGVEYGYTF. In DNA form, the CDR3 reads TGTGCCTGGAGCAGGGGGGTCGAGTATGGCTACACCTTC.

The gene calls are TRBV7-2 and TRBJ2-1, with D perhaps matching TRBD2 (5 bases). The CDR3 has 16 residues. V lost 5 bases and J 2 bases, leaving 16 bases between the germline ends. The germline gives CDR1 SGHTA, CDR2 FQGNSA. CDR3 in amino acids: CASSPVASRAYNEQFF. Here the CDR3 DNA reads TGTGCCAGCAGCCCAGTGGCTAGCCGCGCCTACAATGAGCAGTTCTTC.

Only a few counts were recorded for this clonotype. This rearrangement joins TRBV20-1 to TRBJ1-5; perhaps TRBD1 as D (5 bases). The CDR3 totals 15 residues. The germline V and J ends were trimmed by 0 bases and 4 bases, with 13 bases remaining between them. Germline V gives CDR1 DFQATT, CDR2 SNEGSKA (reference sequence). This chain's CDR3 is CSAREGGRVNQPQHF. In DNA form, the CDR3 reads TGCAGTGCTAGAGAAGGCGGCAGGGTGAATCAGCCCCAGCATTTT.

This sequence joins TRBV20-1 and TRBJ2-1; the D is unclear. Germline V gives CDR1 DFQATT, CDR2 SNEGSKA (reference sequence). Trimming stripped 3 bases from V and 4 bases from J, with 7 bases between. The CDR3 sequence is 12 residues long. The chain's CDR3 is CSASWEYNEQFF. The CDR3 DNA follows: TGCAGTGCTAGTTGGGAATACAATGAGCAGTTCTTC.

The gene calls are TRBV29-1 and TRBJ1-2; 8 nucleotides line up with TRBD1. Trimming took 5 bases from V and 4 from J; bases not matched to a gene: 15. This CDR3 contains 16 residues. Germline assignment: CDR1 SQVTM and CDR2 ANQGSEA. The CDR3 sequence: CSVSKSGQANPYGYTF. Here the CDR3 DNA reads TGCAGCGTTTCTAAATCGGGACAGGCTAACCCCTATGGCTACACCTTC.

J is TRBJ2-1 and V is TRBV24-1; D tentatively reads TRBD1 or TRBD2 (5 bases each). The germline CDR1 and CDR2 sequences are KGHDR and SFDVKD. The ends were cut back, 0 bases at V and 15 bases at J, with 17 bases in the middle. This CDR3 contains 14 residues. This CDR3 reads CATSDLHQGEGLFF. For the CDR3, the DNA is TGTGCCACCAGTGATTTGCACCAGGGCGAGGGCCTGTTCTTC.

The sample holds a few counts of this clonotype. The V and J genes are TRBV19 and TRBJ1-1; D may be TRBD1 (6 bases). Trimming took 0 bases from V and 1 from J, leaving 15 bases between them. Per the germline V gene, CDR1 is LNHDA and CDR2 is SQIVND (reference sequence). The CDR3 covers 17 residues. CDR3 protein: CASSIDKGGWGNTEAFF. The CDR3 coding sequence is TGTGCCAGTAGTATAGATAAAGGGGGATGGGGGAACACTGAAGCTTTCTTT.

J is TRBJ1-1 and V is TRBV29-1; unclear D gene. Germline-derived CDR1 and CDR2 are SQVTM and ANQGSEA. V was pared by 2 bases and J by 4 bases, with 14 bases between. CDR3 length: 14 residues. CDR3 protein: CSVETVRGSTEAFF. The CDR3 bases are TGCAGCGTTGAAACAGTACGGGGAAGCACTGAAGCTTTCTTT.

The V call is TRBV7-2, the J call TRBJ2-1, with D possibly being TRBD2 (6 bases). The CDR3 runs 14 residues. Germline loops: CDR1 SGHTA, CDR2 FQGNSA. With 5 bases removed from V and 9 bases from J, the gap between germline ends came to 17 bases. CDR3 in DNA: TGTGCCAGCAGCCTGGGACGGGAGAGGGGTGAGCAGTTCTTC. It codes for CASSLGRERGEQFF.

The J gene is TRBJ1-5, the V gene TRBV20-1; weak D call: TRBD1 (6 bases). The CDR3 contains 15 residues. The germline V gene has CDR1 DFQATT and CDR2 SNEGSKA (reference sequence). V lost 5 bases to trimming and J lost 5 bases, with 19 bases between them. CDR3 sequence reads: CSAAVAGAGDQPQHF. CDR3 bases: TGCAGTGCTGCTGTGGCAGGGGCCGGCGATCAGCCCCAGCATTTT.

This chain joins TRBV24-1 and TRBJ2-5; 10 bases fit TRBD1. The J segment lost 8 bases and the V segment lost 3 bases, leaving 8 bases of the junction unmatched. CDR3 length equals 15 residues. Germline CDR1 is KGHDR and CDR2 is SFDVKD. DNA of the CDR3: TGTGCCACCAGTGATCCTCCGGGACAGGGGTCTACCCAGTACTTC. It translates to CATSDPPGQGSTQYF.

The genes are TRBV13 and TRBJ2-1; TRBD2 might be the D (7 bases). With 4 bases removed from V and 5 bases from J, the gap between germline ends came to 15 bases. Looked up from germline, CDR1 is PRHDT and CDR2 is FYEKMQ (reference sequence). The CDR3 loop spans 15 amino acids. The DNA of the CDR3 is TGTGCCAGCAGCTCCTGGACTAGGGGGGACAATGAGCAGTTCTTC. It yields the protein CASSSWTRGDNEQFF.

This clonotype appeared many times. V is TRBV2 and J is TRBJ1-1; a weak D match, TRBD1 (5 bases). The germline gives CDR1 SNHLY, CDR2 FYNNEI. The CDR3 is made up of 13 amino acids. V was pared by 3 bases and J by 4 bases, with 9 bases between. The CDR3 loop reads CASSDRGGTEAFF. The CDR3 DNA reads TGTGCCAGCAGTGATAGGGGCGGCACTGAAGCTTTCTTT.

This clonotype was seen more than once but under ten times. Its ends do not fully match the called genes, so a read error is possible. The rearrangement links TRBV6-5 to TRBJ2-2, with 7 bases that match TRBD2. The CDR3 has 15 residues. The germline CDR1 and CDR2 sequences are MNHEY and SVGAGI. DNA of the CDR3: TGTGCCAGCACTTACGGTGGGGCGGGAGCCGGGGAGCTGTTTTTT. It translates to CASTYGGAGAGELFF.

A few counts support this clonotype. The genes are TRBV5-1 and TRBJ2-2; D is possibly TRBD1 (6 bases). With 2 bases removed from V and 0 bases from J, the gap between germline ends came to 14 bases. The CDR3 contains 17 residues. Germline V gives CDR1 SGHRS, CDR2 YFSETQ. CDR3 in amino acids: CASSFFRDTPNTGELFF. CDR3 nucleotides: TGCGCCAGCAGCTTTTTTAGGGACACTCCGAACACCGGGGAGCTGTTTTTT.

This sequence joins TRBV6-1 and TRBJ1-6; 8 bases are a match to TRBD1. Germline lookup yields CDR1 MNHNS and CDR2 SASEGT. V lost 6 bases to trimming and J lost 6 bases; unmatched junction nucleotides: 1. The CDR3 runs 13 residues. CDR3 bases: TGTGCCAGCAGGGACAGGGCTAATTCACCCCTCCACTTT. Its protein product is CASRDRANSPLHF.

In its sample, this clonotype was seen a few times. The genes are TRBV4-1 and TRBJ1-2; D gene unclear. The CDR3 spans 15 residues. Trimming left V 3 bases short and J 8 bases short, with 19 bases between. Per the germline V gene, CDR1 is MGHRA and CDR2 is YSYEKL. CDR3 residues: CASSHNVQPAIGYTF. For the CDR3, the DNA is TGCGCCAGCAGCCATAATGTACAGCCGGCAATAGGCTACACCTTC.

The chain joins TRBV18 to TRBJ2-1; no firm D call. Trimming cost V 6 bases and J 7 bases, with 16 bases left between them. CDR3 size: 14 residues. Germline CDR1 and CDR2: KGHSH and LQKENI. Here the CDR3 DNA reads TGTGCCAGCTCGGGTTCCTCGTTTGATAATGAGCAGTTCTTC. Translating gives CASSGSSFDNEQFF.

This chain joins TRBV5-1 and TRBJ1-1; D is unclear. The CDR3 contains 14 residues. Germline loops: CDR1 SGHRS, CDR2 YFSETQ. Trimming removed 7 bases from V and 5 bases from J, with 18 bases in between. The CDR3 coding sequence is TGCGCCAGCTTTTTGGAATTCGGTGGGACTGAAGCTTTCTTT. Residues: CASFLEFGGTEAFF.

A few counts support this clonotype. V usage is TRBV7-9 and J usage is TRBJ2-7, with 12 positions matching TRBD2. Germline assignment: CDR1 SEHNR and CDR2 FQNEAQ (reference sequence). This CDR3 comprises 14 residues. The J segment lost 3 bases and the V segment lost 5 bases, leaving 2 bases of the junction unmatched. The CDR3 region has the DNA TGTGCCAGCAGCCCGACTAGCGGGAGCTACGAGCAGTACTTC. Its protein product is CASSPTSGSYEQYF.

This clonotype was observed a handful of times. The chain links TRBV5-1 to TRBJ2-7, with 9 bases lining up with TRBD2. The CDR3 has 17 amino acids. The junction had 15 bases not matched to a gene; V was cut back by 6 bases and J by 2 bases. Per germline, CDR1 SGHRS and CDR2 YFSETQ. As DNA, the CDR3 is TGCGCCAGCACCACAGGGGATAGCGGGAGTCAGGCCTACGAGCAGTACTTC. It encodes CASTTGDSGSQAYEQYF.

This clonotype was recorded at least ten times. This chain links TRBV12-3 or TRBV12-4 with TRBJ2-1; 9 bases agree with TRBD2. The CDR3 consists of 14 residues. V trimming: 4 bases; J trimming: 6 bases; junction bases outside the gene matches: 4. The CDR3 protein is CASSSSGVLNEQFF. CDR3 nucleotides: TGTGCCAGCAGTTCTAGCGGGGTTCTCAATGAGCAGTTCTTC.

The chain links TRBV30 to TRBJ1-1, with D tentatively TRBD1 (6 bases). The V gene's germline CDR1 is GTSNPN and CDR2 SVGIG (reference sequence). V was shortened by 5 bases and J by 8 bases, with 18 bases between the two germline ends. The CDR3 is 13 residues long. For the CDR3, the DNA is TGTGCCTGGGAAGACACAGGGTACTCCGAAGCTTTCTTT. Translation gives CAWEDTGYSEAFF.

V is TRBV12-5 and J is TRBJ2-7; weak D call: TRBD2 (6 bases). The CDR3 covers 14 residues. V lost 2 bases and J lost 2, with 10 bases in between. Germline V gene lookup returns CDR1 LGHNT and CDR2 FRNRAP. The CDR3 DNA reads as TGTGCTAGTGGTTTGAGGCGGGACCCCTACGAGCAGTACGTC. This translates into CASGLRRDPYEQYV.

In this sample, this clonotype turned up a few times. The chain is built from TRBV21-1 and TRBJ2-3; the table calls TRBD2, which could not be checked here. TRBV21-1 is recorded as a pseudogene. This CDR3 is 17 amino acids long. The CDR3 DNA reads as TGTGCCAGCAGCAAAGAGGGACGGGAGAAGAGCACAGATACGCAGTATTTT. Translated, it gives CASSKEGREKSTDTQYF.

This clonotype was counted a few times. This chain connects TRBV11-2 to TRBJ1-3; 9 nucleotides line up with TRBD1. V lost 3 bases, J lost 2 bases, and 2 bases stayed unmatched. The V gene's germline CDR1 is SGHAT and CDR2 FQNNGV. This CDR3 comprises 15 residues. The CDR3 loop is CASSFTGGAGNTIYF. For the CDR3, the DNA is TGTGCCAGCAGCTTTACAGGGGGCGCTGGAAACACCATATATTTT.